A selection of T cell receptor beta chains follows, all from one sample in a study of siplizumab effects on memory and regulatory T cells. The protocol was immunoSEQ multiplex PCR, while the TCRdb copy is restricted to in-frame clones and leaves out a portion. Of approximately 94,000 clones in the sample, about 94% were seen once. The sample comprised non-Treg CD4+ T cells sorted from blood. Receptor source: a human donor in good health. Both conserved end residues are part of each CDR3. The order of the fields is D gene, V gene, J gene, CDR3 DNA, CDR3 protein. A D gene is named only where the DNA matches it firmly.

d_call: NA
v_call: TRBV6-1
j_call: TRBJ2-5
cdr3_nt: TGTGCCAGCAGTGAAGCGGTTTGGGAGGAAGAGACCCAGTACTTC
cdr3_aa: CASSEAVWEEETQYF

d_call: NA
v_call: TRBV18
j_call: TRBJ1-1
cdr3_nt: TGTGCCAGCTCCCACGGTCTGACCGAGATGAACACTGAAGCTTTCTTT
cdr3_aa: CASSHGLTEMNTEAFF

d_call: TRBD2
v_call: TRBV29-1
j_call: TRBJ2-5
cdr3_nt: TGCAGCGTTGGGCTGGGGGGGTCTCAAGAGACCCAGTACTTC
cdr3_aa: CSVGLGGSQETQYF

d_call: NA
v_call: TRBV6-1
j_call: TRBJ1-1
cdr3_nt: TGTGCCAGCAGTGAACGCGAGACCACTGAAGCTTTCTTT
cdr3_aa: CASSERETTEAFF

d_call: TRBD2
v_call: TRBV12-5
j_call: TRBJ2-1
cdr3_nt: TGTGCTAGTGGCAACACCTTTAGCGGGAGCAGCTCCTACAATGAGCAGTTCTTC
cdr3_aa: CASGNTFSGSSSYNEQFF

d_call: TRBD1
v_call: TRBV10-1
j_call: TRBJ2-3
cdr3_nt: TGCGCCAGCAGTGACGGGACAGGGGGCGCAGATACGCAGTATTTT
cdr3_aa: CASSDGTGGADTQYF

d_call: TRBD1
v_call: TRBV6-1
j_call: TRBJ1-5
cdr3_nt: TGTGCCAGCAGTTATACAGGGGGCGTTCAGCCCCAGCATTTT
cdr3_aa: CASSYTGGVQPQHF

d_call: NA
v_call: TRBV7-2
j_call: TRBJ2-1
cdr3_nt: TGTGCCAGCAGCTTAAAGGGAGGTCTCTACAATGAGCAGTTCTTC
cdr3_aa: CASSLKGGLYNEQFF

d_call: NA
v_call: TRBV5-4
j_call: TRBJ2-1
cdr3_nt: TGTGCCAGCAGCTTGGAGGCGCGAGGTGAGCAGTTCTTC
cdr3_aa: CASSLEARGEQFF

d_call: TRBD2
v_call: TRBV6-5
j_call: TRBJ2-1
cdr3_nt: TGTGCCAGCAGATATACTAGCGGGAGGGCACGTGAGCAGTTCTTC
cdr3_aa: CASRYTSGRAREQFF